This TCR beta chain appears in the sequencing data of a study of a mutant IDH1 vaccine in newly diagnosed glioma. Study-level background: Vaccines were first given 4-6 weeks after radiotherapy alone, or with temozolomide cycles. Receipt of radiotherapy, temozolomide, or both preceded the study, and most received both. Week 35 held visit V12, while week 47 held visit V13.

For this clone: Its antigen is unidentified.

Time point reported: week 47, end of study. Alongside topical imiquimod, each dose of vaccine comprised 300 ug of mutant IDH1 20-mer peptide. Sequenced by immunoSEQ multiplex PCR; TCRdb stores in-frame clones only, minus some. The table has roughly 32,000 clones, 89% seen once. The CDR3 spans 21 residues. Germline CDR1 and CDR2: SGHTA and FQGTGA. J gave up 2 bases and V 3 bases, and 15 bases lay outside the gene matches. The starting material was PBMCs, obtained from a glioma patient whose treatment included an IDH1 peptide vaccine. The sequence was obtained from a man aged 35 to 55 with glioma. V and J are TRBV7-3 and TRBJ2-1; 14 bases are a match to TRBD2. The CDR3 DNA reads as TGTGCCAGCAGCTTCCCCCACGCTGGGACTAGCGGGAGCCACCCCTACAATGAGCAGTTCTTC. This codes for CASSFPHAGTSGSHPYNEQFF.